Sequencing of this TCR beta chain was carried out in a study of T cells in Graves' hyperthyroidism and ophthalmopathy. Regions amplified from RNA transcripts were the TCR beta CDR3 regions. TCR CDR3 underwent first-round RT-PCR with the HTBI primer set. TCRdb passed the multiplex PCR reads through MiXCR, listing each CDR3 protein once. This table holds approximately 640,000 distinct CDR3 sequences, 17% found once. V was clipped by 7 bases and J by 2 bases; unmatched bases: 7. Germline V gives CDR1 MDHEN, CDR2 SYDVKM. The CDR3 is 15 residues long. The chain carries TRBV28 and TRBJ2-7, with TRBD1 matching over 11 bases. The receptor was derived from a man aged 50-59 years with Graves' hyperthyroidism. Input material: blood. Here the CDR3 reads CASTRGDRGTYEQYF. CDR3 DNA: TGTGCCAGCACCCGGGGGGACAGGGGGACCTACGAGCAGTACTTC.